These 22 T cell receptor beta chains came from one sample sequenced in a study of identical twins. TCRdb fed the 5' RACE reads into MiXCR, producing one record per CDR3 protein. The sample shows more than 600,000 distinct CDR3 sequences, 18% of them seen only once. These records were also assigned to another study, of T cells expressing NK-cell markers.

Sequencing used PBMCs. The receptors here all came from a woman aged 18 to 35 in good health.

This clonotype was observed a handful of times. The chain employs TRBV6-5 and TRBJ2-1, with D possibly being TRBD1 or TRBD2 (5 bases each). The germline V gene encodes CDR1 MNHEY and CDR2 SVGAGI. The CDR3 consists of 13 residues. V lost 2 bases and J 7 bases, leaving 9 bases between the germline ends. CDR3 amino acids: CASSYRGWNEQFF. CDR3 in DNA: TGTGCCAGCAGTTACCGGGGCTGGAATGAGCAGTTCTTC.

V usage is TRBV28 and J usage is TRBJ2-2, with D tentatively TRBD2 (6 bases). Trimming cost V 5 bases and J 3 bases, with 10 bases left between them. The CDR3 extends over 14 amino acids. Looked up from germline, CDR1 is MDHEN and CDR2 is SYDVKM. CDR3 in DNA: TGTGCCAGCAGTGGAGGGCAGGACACCGGGGAGCTGTTTTTT. Its translation is CASSGGQDTGELFF.

The chain links TRBV7-9 to TRBJ2-1; 11 bases map to TRBD1. Germline V gene sequence: CDR1 SEHNR, CDR2 FQNEAQ (reference sequence). The CDR3 is 14 amino acids. The trim removed 1 base at V and 14 bases at J, leaving 7 bases unmatched. The CDR3 spells CASSLVGGQGGKFF. CDR3 nucleotide sequence: TGTGCCAGCAGCTTAGTAGGGGGACAGGGGGGAAAGTTCTTC. The variable domain in full, with the rest retrieved from reference TRBV7-9 and TRBJ2-1, is DTGVSQNPRHKITKRGQNVTFRCDPISEHNRLYWYRQTLGQGPEFLTYFQNEAQLEKSRLLSDRFSAERPKGSFSTLEIQRTEQGDSAMYLCASSLVGGQGGKFFGPGTRLTVL.

The chain employs TRBV2 and TRBJ2-1; 7 bases are a match to TRBD2. The CDR3 covers 13 residues. Germline CDR1 SNHLY, CDR2 FYNNEI. V lost 11 bases, J lost 4 bases, and 8 bases stayed unmatched. The CDR3 nucleotides are TGTGCCCCCGGGGAGGGACTGTACAATGAGCAGTTCTTC. Translated: CAPGEGLYNEQFF.

This clonotype was counted only a few times. The chain couples TRBV25-1 to TRBJ2-1; tentative D call: TRBD1 (8 bases). CDR3 length: 15 amino acids. Germline-derived CDR1 and CDR2 are MGHDK and SYGVNS. V was pared by 3 bases and J by 6 bases, with 15 bases between. Here the CDR3 DNA reads TGTGCCAGCAGTGAGAACAGGGGGGGTAGCAATGAGCAGTTCTTC. Amino acid sequence: CASSENRGGSNEQFF.

The rearrangement joins TRBV7-9 to TRBJ2-1; TRBD2 agrees at 10 bases. This CDR3 comprises 15 residues. Looked up from germline, CDR1 is SEHNR and CDR2 is FQNEAQ (reference sequence). The J segment lost 5 bases and the V segment lost 4 bases, leaving 5 bases of the junction unmatched. The CDR3 reads CASSYTSGKDNEQFF. As DNA, the CDR3 is TGTGCCAGCAGCTATACTAGCGGGAAGGACAATGAGCAGTTCTTC.

The rearrangement uses TRBV10-3 and TRBJ2-7; 11 bases map to TRBD2. After removal of 8 bases from V and 1 base from J, the junction contained 13 bases not matched to a gene. The CDR3 spans 17 residues. Germline lookup yields CDR1 ENHRY and CDR2 SYGVKD. Written as DNA, the CDR3 is TGTGCCATCCTGATTGAGGGGCTAGCGGGAGGTTCCTACGAGCAGTACTTC. Residues: CAILIEGLAGGSYEQYF.

V and J are TRBV9 and TRBJ2-2; D is possibly TRBD1 (6 bases). The CDR3 loop spans 16 amino acids. V was trimmed by 0 bases and J by 6 bases, leaving 15 bases between them. Germline CDR1 reads SGDLS; CDR2 reads YYNGEE. The CDR3 nucleotides are TGTGCCAGCAGCGTAGAGGGTCACAGGGCTGCCGGGGAGCTGTTTTTT. It is translated as CASSVEGHRAAGELFF. Filled out from reference TRBV9 and TRBJ2-2, the complete variable domain reads DSGVTQTPKHLITATGQRVTLRCSPRSGDLSVYWYQQSLDQGLQFLIQYYNGEERAKGNILERFSAQQFPDLHSELNLSSLELGDSALYFCASSVEGHRAAGELFFGEGSRLTVL.

This chain links TRBV10-3 with TRBJ2-5, with no clear D. This CDR3 has 12 amino acids. The germline V gene has CDR1 ENHRY and CDR2 SYGVKD. Between the trimmed V and J ends, which lost 3 bases and 4 bases, there was a span of 6 bases. This CDR3 reads CAISDGRETQYF. The CDR3 DNA reads TGTGCCATCAGTGACGGCAGAGAGACCCAGTACTTC.

This clonotype has a handful of counts. The J gene is TRBJ1-1, the V gene TRBV12-3 or TRBV12-4, with D perhaps TRBD1 (5 bases). The CDR3 has 12 amino acids. The V end lost 11 bases, the J end lost 6 bases, and 16 bases lay between the germline ends. The CDR3 region has the DNA TGTGCCTCCTGGGACCGGCCCGCTGAAGCTTTCTTT. Encoded protein: CASWDRPAEAFF.

This clonotype came up a few times. The V gene is TRBV9, the J gene TRBJ1-6; D may be TRBD1 (6 bases). Trimming stripped 4 bases from V and 7 bases from J, with 18 bases between. This CDR3 has 16 amino acids. CDR1 and CDR2 (germline): SGDLS, YYNGEE. DNA of the CDR3: TGTGCCAGCAGCCCGAGCCTACAGGGTCACAATTCACCCCTCCACTTT. Protein product: CASSPSLQGHNSPLHF.

The chain has TRBV5-1 and TRBJ2-7; possibly TRBD2 for D (5 bases). Per the germline V gene, CDR1 is SGHRS and CDR2 is YFSETQ. CDR3 length equals 14 residues. Trimming left V 0 bases short and J 3 bases short, with 10 bases between. The CDR3 DNA reads as TGCGCCAGCAGCTTGGAACTAGACGACTACGAGCAGTACTTC. Translation gives CASSLELDDYEQYF.

The CDR3 loop reads CASRAPGGGNQPQHF. In nucleotides, the CDR3 is TGTGCCAGCAGGGCCCCGGGGGGCGGCAATCAGCCCCAGCATTTT. The rearrangement links TRBV2 to TRBJ1-5, with TRBD1 as a possible D gene (6 bases). Trimming cost V 6 bases and J 2 bases, with 14 bases left between them. Germline loops: CDR1 SNHLY, CDR2 FYNNEI. This CDR3 is built from 15 residues.

This clonotype was seen more than once but under ten times. The chain employs TRBV12-3 or TRBV12-4 and TRBJ2-7, with 8 nucleotides matching TRBD1. Trimming removed 7 bases from V and 2 bases from J; junction bases left unmatched: 7. The CDR3 covers 14 residues. The CDR3 region is CASNGQGSTYEQYF. DNA of the CDR3: TGTGCCAGCAATGGACAGGGCTCTACCTACGAGCAGTACTTC.

This clonotype turned up a few times. This chain joins TRBV20-1 and TRBJ2-7; D perhaps matches TRBD2 (5 bases). Trimming took off 0 bases at V and 2 bases at J, with 14 bases between the two ends. The CDR3 consists of 15 residues. Germline values: CDR1 DFQATT, CDR2 SNEGSKA (reference sequence). CDR3 sequence: CSARDRRGLPYEQYF. The CDR3 nucleotides are TGCAGTGCTAGAGATAGGAGAGGGTTACCCTACGAGCAGTACTTC.

J is TRBJ2-5 and V is TRBV20-1, with 8 bases lining up with TRBD2. The trim removed 3 bases at V and 4 bases at J, leaving 10 bases unmatched. This CDR3 has 15 amino acids. Germline V lookup: CDR1 DFQATT, CDR2 SNEGSKA (reference sequence). CDR3 residues: CSARLTSAGGETQYF. The DNA for the CDR3 is TGCAGTGCTAGGTTGACTAGCGCGGGGGGAGAGACCCAGTACTTC.

The chain is built from TRBV11-1 and TRBJ2-5; 10 nucleotides line up with TRBD2. The CDR3 runs 19 residues. V shed 2 bases and J 1 base; nucleotides not matched to a gene: 13. Per germline, CDR1 SGHAT and CDR2 FQDESV (reference sequence). Written as DNA, the CDR3 is TGTGCCAGCAGCTTATTATCGGCTAGCGGGAGTTGGGGCCAAGAGACCCAGTACTTC. Translation: CASSLLSASGSWGQETQYF.

The CDR3 bases are TGTGCCAGCAGTGATATAACTAAACAAGAGACCCAGTACTTC. Amino acids: CASSDITKQETQYF. The V call is TRBV25-1, the J call TRBJ2-5; D is undetermined. Trimming pared 3 bases from V and 2 bases from J, leaving 10 bases between. The CDR3 has 14 amino acids. Germline CDR1 and CDR2: MGHDK and SYGVNS.

This clonotype was observed a few times. J is TRBJ2-3 and V is TRBV20-1, with D perhaps being TRBD1 or TRBD2 (6 bases each). The V end was cut by 4 bases, the J end by 3 bases, with 11 bases between. Germline V gene sequence: CDR1 DFQATT, CDR2 SNEGSKA (reference sequence). There are 13 residues in the CDR3. The CDR3 protein is CSATIGGTDTQYF. CDR3 nucleotides: TGCAGTGCTACAATAGGGGGGACAGATACGCAGTATTTT.

This chain uses TRBV20-1 with TRBJ2-3; the D gene is possibly TRBD1 (5 bases). The CDR3 is 10 residues long. Germline CDR1 and CDR2: DFQATT and SNEGSKA (reference sequence). The CDR3 nucleotides read TGCAGCTTTCAGGGTCAAACGCAGTATTTT. It encodes CSFQGQTQYF.

This clonotype came up a few times. The CDR3 nucleotides read TGTGCCAGCAGCCAAGTACCACAAGGCCAGCCCCAGCATTTT. Translation: CASSQVPQGQPQHF. This chain uses TRBV3-1 with TRBJ1-5, with D uncertain. Looked up from germline, CDR1 is LGHDT and CDR2 is YNNKEL (reference sequence). The CDR3 sequence is 14 residues long. Trimming removed 1 base at V and 7 bases at J, with 11 bases between.

This clonotype has just a few counts. The chain has TRBV19 and TRBJ1-4; no definite D call. The CDR3 length is 15 residues. V was pared by 4 bases and J by 7 bases, with 16 bases between. Per the germline V gene, CDR1 is LNHDA and CDR2 is SQIVND (reference sequence). The CDR3 DNA reads as TGTGCCAGTAGTACGTGGACGGGCAAAAGTGAAAAACTGTTTTTT. As protein: CASSTWTGKSEKLFF.